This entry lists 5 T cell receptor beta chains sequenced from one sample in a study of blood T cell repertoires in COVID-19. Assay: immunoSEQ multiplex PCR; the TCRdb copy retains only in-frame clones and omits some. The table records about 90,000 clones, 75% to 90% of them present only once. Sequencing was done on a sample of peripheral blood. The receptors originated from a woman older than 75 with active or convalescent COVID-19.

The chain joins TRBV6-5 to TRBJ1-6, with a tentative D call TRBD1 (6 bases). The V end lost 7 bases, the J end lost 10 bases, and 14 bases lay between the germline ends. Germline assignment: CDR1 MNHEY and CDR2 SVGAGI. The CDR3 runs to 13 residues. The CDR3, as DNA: TGTGCCAGCACCTGGGACATAACCTCACCCCTCCACTTT. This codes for CASTWDITSPLHF.

For the CDR3, the DNA is TGTGCCAGCGGAACAGGGGTTTTTGCCGAGCAGTACTTC. Translating gives CASGTGVFAEQYF. The V call is TRBV27, the J call TRBJ2-7; the match to TRBD1 covers 7 bases. CDR3 length: 13 residues. The germline CDR1 and CDR2 sequences are MNHEY and SMNVEV (reference sequence). V was clipped by 8 bases and J by 6 bases; unmatched bases: 10.

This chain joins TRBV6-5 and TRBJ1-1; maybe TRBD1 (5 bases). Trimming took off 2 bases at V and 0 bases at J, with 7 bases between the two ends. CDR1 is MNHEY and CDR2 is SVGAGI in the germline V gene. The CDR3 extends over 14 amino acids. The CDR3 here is CASSYGGVNTEAFF. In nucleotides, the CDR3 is TGTGCCAGCAGTTACGGGGGGGTGAACACTGAAGCTTTCTTT.

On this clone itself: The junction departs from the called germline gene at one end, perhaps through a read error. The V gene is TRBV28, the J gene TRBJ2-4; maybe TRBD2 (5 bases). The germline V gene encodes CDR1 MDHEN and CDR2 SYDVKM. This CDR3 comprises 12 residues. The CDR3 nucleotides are TGTGCCAGCAGTTTATCCACGGGGTCCTCGCGATTC. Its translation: CASSLSTGSSRF.

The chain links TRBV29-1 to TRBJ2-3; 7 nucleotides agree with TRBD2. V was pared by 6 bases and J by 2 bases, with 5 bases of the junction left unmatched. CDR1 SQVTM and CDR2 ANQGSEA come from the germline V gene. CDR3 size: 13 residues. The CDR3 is CSVERGYTDTQYF. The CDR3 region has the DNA TGCAGCGTAGAGCGGGGTTACACAGATACGCAGTATTTT.